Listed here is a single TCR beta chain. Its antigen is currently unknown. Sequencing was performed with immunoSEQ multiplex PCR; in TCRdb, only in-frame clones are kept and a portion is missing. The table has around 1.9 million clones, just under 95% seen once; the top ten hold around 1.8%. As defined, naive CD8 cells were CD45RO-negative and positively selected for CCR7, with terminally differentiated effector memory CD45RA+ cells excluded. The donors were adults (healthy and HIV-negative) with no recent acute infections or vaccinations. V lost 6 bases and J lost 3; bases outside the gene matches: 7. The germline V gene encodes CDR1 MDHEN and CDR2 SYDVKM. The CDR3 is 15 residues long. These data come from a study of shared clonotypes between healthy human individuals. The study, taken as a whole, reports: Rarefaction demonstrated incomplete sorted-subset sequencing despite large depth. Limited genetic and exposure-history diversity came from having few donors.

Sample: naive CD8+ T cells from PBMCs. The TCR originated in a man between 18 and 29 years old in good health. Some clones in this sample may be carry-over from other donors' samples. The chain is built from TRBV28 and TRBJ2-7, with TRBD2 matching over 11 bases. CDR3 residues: CASRYRTSGYYEQYF. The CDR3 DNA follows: TGTGCCAGCAGATACAGGACTAGCGGGTACTACGAGCAGTACTTC.